This T cell receptor (beta chain) was identified during a study of vaccination effects on CD4 cells after COVID-19 (dated by TCRdb to the early 2020s). In the study overall: Two doses of either the BNT162b2 or the mRNA-1273 mRNA SARS-CoV-2 vaccine were administered to participants. In the study, cultures from other donors were sequenced using the Oncomine TCR Beta short-read assay on an Illumina iSeq 100. The study compared SARS-CoV-2 spike-specific CD4+ TCR repertoires before and after mRNA vaccination in COVID-19 convalescent patients and infection-naive vaccine recipients. A total of approximately 9 COVID-19 convalescent patients and a few SARS-CoV-2-naive healthy vaccine recipients were included in the full study.

Library prep was done by the immunoSEQ multiplex PCR assay. TCR beta CDR3 sequencing was performed on DNA from the cultured, isolated CD4+ T cells. The study's processing was this. Non-productive TCR sequences were removed and reads were trimmed to the CDR3 region, keeping CDR3s of at least 7 amino acids. The MANAFEST web app was used to identify antigen-specific clonotypes by comparing expansion in peptide wells with expansion in reference cultures. Positive clones required FDR<0.05 expansion versus reference and all other wells, odds ratio above 5, and frequency above 0.1% in two replicate wells. Clonotypes significantly expanded in SARS-CoV-2 spike wells and in at least one common cold coronavirus spike condition were defined as cross-reactive. CDR3 similarity was assessed by Levenshtein distance with the stringdist R package, and unrooted trees were built with ape in R 3.6.1. In TCRdb, the immuneACCESS table is reduced to in-frame sequences with V and J assigned. These tables do not hold every clone; where another copy was compared, an unresolved V gene accounts for under half, and the others remain unexplained. Clonal size and the V and J genes are those of that table, whereas D and trimming came from the DNA. The sample data list more than 30,000 clones, and roughly two thirds of these were observed just once. The ten top clones hold around 27% of the sample.

In regard to this clone: What this receptor recognizes is not known. Per-base quality was not reported, and no clone a single base away is much larger than it.

Summary of the overall study and its limitations: Limitations of the study were the small number of convalescent patients and the absence of early post-infection timepoints. Among healthy vaccine recipients, nearly all vaccine-induced clones were SARS-CoV-2 mono-reactive, and just 1 of 255 was cross-reactive with common cold coronaviruses. Clones induced by infection and clones induced by vaccination both contracted markedly at late timepoints after vaccination, which fits with T cell responses waning over time.

In the ViraFEST assay, PBMC were stimulated with viral peptide pools, and antigen-specific CD4+ T cell clonotypes were then identified by expansion using TCR sequencing. After about 9 days of culture, CD4+ T cells were isolated with the EasySep CD4+ T cell isolation kit. Healthy vaccine recipients had no prior SARS-CoV-2 infection, confirmed by negative nucleocapsid antibodies before and after vaccination. Each well held 2 million to 2.5 million PBMC cultured in IMDM containing roughly 5% human AB serum, 8 to 10 IU/ml IL-2 and gentamicin, along with around 11 ug/ml peptides. Half of the culture medium was replaced with fresh IL-2-containing medium on days 3 and 7. Unless otherwise noted, each peptide stimulation condition was cultured in triplicate wells. Using Ficoll-Paque Plus gradient centrifugation, PBMC were separated from whole blood and then either used fresh or cryopreserved at -140C. Overlapping peptide pools spanned the spike proteins of SARS-CoV-2 and the common cold coronaviruses HCoV-NL63, HCoV-OC43 and HCoV-229E. The QIAamp micro DNA kit was used to extract genomic DNA from the cultured CD4+ T cells.

The junction shows trimming of 4 bases on V and 1 base on J, and the gene matches do not reach 3 bases of it. CDR1 SGHRS and CDR2 YFSETQ are derived from the germline V gene. The CDR3 contains 15 residues, cysteine and phenylalanine counted. The CDR3 DNA has 45 bases and is translated from base 1. The sample consisted of CD4+ T cells from PBMCs cultured with HCoV-229E spike peptides, taken before COVID-19 vaccination. The cell subset or site label, read with the paper, signifies: HCoV-229E spike overlapping peptide pool stimulation. Recombination linked TRBV5-1 to TRBJ2-3; 10 central nucleotides agree with TRBD2. The receptor was derived from a human donor who received a COVID-19 vaccine. The CDR3: CASSPSGRGTDTQYF. Here is the DNA: TGCGCCAGCAGCCCGAGCGGGAGGGGCACAGATACGCAGTATTTT.